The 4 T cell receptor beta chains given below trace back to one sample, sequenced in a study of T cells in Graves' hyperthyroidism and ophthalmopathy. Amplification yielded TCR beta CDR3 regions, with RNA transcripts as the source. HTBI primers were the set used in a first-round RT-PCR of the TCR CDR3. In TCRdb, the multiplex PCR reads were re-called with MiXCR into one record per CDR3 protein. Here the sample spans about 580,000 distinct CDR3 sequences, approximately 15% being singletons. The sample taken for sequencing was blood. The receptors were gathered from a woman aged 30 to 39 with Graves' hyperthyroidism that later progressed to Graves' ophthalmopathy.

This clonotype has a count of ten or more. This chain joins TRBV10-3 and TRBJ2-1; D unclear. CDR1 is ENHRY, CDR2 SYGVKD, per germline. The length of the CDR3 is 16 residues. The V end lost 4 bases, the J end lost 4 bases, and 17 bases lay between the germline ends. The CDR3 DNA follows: TGTGCCATCAGTGTCACGGCCGAGGCCCTTTACAATGAGCAGTTCTTC. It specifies CAISVTAEALYNEQFF.

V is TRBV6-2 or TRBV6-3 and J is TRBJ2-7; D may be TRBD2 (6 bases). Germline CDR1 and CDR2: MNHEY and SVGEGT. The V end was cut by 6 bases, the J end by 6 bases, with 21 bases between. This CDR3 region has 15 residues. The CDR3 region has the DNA TGTGCCAGCAGGTCCGTTGGGGGGATTGGCCGCGAGCAGTACTTC. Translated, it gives CASRSVGGIGREQYF.

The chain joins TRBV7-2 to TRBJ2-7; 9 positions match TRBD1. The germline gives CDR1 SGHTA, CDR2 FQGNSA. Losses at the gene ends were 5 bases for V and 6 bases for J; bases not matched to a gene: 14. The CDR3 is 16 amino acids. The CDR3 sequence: CASSHPGGTGLAEQYF. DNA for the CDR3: TGTGCCAGCAGCCACCCAGGAGGGACAGGGTTGGCCGAGCAGTACTTC.

The CDR3: CASSQDSAPFF. CDR3 sequence (DNA): TGTGCCAGCAGCCAAGATAGTGCGCCGTTCTTC. This chain links TRBV3-1 with TRBJ2-1, with unresolved D. The CDR3 runs to 11 residues. V lost 0 bases to trimming and J lost 15 bases, with 9 bases between them. The germline V gene has CDR1 LGHDT and CDR2 YNNKEL (reference sequence).